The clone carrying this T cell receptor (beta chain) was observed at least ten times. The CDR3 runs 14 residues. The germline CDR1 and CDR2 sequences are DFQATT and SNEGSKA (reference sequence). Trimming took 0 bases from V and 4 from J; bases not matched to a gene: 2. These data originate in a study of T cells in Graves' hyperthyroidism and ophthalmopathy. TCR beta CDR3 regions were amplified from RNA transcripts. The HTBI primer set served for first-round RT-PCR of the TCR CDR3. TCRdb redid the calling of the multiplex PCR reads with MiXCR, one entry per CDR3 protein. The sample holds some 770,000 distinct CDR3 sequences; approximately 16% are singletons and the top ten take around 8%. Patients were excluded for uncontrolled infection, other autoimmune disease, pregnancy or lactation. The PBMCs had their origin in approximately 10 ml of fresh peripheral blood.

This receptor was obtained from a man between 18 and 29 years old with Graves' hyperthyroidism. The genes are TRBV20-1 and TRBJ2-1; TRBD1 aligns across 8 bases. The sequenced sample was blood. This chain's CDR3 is CSARDRGPYNEQFF. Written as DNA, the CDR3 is TGCAGTGCTAGAGACAGGGGGCCGTACAATGAGCAGTTCTTC.